Following are 32 T cell receptor beta chains from one sample sequenced in a study of chemoradiotherapy in HPV16-positive cancers. This table comes from immunoSEQ multiplex PCR, and its TCRdb copy is limited to in-frame clones, with some not included. The table has roughly 20,000 clones, about nine tenths seen once. The sequencing here drew on blood, taken from a patient who underwent chemoradiotherapy. All receptors come from a human donor with HPV-associated anogenital cancer.

This clone was counted once. The CDR3 spells CASKMNTEAFF. Here the CDR3 DNA reads TGCGCCAGCAAGATGAACACTGAAGCTTTCTTT. The chain links TRBV5-1 to TRBJ1-1, with D hard to call. Germline V gives CDR1 SGHRS, CDR2 YFSETQ. V lost 6 bases, J lost 0 bases, and 3 bases lay in between. CDR3 length: 11 amino acids.

The chain uses TRBV5-6 and TRBJ2-1; 9 bases line up with TRBD2. Trimming cost V 0 bases and J 6 bases; bases outside gene matches: 10. Per the germline V gene, CDR1 is SGHDT and CDR2 is YYEEEE. This CDR3 has 17 residues. The CDR3 loop reads CASSLASGRHYGNEQFF. CDR3 coding DNA: TGTGCCAGCAGCTTGGCAAGCGGGAGGCACTACGGCAATGAGCAGTTCTTC.

The chain uses TRBV11-1 and TRBJ2-5; 8 bases are a match to TRBD2. Germline CDR1 SGHAT, CDR2 FQDESV (reference sequence). CDR3 length equals 16 residues. V was clipped by 2 bases and J by 1 base; unmatched bases: 6. The CDR3 region has the DNA TGTGCCAGCAGCTTACCCCGAACTAGCGGCCAAGAGACCCAGTACTTC. Its translation: CASSLPRTSGQETQYF.

This chain links TRBV15 with TRBJ1-1, with a tentative D call TRBD1 (5 bases). The germline V and J ends were trimmed by 0 bases and 2 bases, with 13 bases remaining between them. This CDR3 is built from 16 residues. Germline V gives CDR1 LNHNV, CDR2 YYDKDF (reference sequence). In DNA, the CDR3 is TGTGCCACCAGCAGAGACCCCTTGACAGCTAACACTGAAGCTTTCTTT. It is translated as CATSRDPLTANTEAFF. Supplemented by reference TRBV15 and TRBJ1-1, the full variable domain reads DAMVIQNPRYQVTQFGKPVTLSCSQTLNHNVMYWYQQKSSQAPKLLFHYYDKDFNNEADTPDNFQSRRPNTSFCFLDIRSPGLGDTAMYLCATSRDPLTANTEAFFGQGTRLTVV.

This chain uses TRBV29-1 with TRBJ1-1; D is undetermined. Per germline, CDR1 SQVTM and CDR2 ANQGSEA. V gave up 7 bases and J gave up 0 bases, with 12 bases separating them. CDR3 size: 13 residues. DNA for the CDR3: TGCAGCGGGTTATCGGTGATGAACACTGAAGCTTTCTTT. Encoded protein: CSGLSVMNTEAFF. The full variable domain, in which reference TRBV29-1 and TRBJ1-1 provide the parts outside the CDR3, is SAVISQKPSRDICQRGTSLTIQCQVDSQVTMMFWYRQQPGQSLTLIATANQGSEATYESGFVIDKFPISRPNLTFSTLTVSNMSPEDSSIYLCSGLSVMNTEAFFGQGTRLTVV.

This chain joins TRBV19 and TRBJ1-1, with unresolved D. The CDR3 has 16 amino acids. Trimming took off 10 bases at V and 4 bases at J, with 25 bases between the two ends. Germline loops: CDR1 LNHDA, CDR2 SQIVND (reference sequence). The CDR3 is CATSSEGSPRGTEAFF. CDR3 DNA sequence: TGTGCCACCTCCTCCGAAGGTAGCCCCCGGGGCACTGAAGCTTTCTTT.

Comments on this clone: One junction end does not reproduce the germline sequence, and a read error may be involved. V and J are TRBV9 and TRBJ1-2; TRBD1 matches 7 bases. Germline V gives CDR1 SGDLS, CDR2 YYNGEE. This CDR3 spans 14 amino acids. The CDR3 DNA is TGTGCCACCAGCGGGAGGGACAGCGCATATGGCTACACCTTC. Its protein is CATSGRDSAYGYTF.

V usage is TRBV6-6 and J usage is TRBJ1-3, with D hard to call. CDR3 length: 14 amino acids. The germline V gene encodes CDR1 MNHNY and CDR2 SVGAGI (reference sequence). V gave up 8 bases and J gave up 3 bases, with 14 bases separating them. Here the CDR3 DNA reads TGTGCCAGCGAAAAACAAATAGGTGGAAACACCATATATTTT. Residues: CASEKQIGGNTIYF.

The chain joins TRBV7-3 to TRBJ2-1, with 8 bases that match TRBD1. The germline V gene has CDR1 SGHTA and CDR2 FQGTGA. Trimming removed 0 bases from V and 5 bases from J; junction bases left unmatched: 6. The CDR3 is made up of 16 amino acids. The CDR3 DNA reads TGTGCCAGCAGCTTAACAGGGGCAGGGGGCCACAATGAGCAGTTCTTC. Translation gives CASSLTGAGGHNEQFF.

The CDR3 sequence is CASSLVTSGNNEQFF. The DNA for the CDR3 is TGCGCCAGCAGCTTGGTGACTAGCGGCAACAATGAGCAGTTCTTC. This sequence joins TRBV5-1 and TRBJ2-1; 9 bases align to TRBD2. Germline V gene lookup returns CDR1 SGHRS and CDR2 YFSETQ. Trimming at V came to 0 bases and at J to 5 bases, leaving 3 bases not matched to a gene. The CDR3 runs 15 residues.

This chain uses TRBV6-5 with TRBJ2-6; the D gene is possibly TRBD1 (5 bases). The germline gives CDR1 MNHEY, CDR2 SVGAGI. Deletions cut 8 bases from V and 4 bases from J, with 15 bases between. This CDR3 spans 15 amino acids. CDR3 sequence: CASGQGITGANVLTF. For the CDR3, the DNA is TGTGCCAGCGGGCAGGGAATTACCGGGGCCAACGTCCTGACTTTC.

This chain joins TRBV19 and TRBJ1-2; 10 bases align to TRBD1. The CDR3 consists of 14 residues. CDR1 and CDR2 from the germline V gene are LNHDA and SQIVND (reference sequence). The trim removed 6 bases at V and 5 bases at J, leaving 6 bases unmatched. The CDR3 bases are TGTGCCAGTAGGGGGACAGGGGCTCAGTATGGCTACACCTTC. Translated: CASRGTGAQYGYTF.

CDR3 nucleotides: TGCGCCAGCAGCCAAGATTCCCAGGGGCGCTTCAGCTACACCTTC. Translating gives CASSQDSQGRFSYTF. The chain has TRBV4-3 and TRBJ1-2, with D possibly being TRBD1 (6 bases). Germline loops: CDR1 LGHNA, CDR2 YSLEER. This CDR3 has 15 residues. Trimming removed 0 bases from V and 9 bases from J, with 17 bases in between.

The rearrangement links TRBV19 to TRBJ1-4; weak D call: TRBD1 (5 bases). V was shortened by 5 bases and J by 0 bases, with 13 bases between the two germline ends. CDR1 is LNHDA, CDR2 SQIVND, per germline (reference sequence). CDR3 length equals 16 residues. This CDR3 is CASSVRAGATNEKLFF. In DNA form, the CDR3 reads TGTGCCAGTAGTGTCCGGGCGGGGGCAACTAATGAAAAACTGTTTTTT.

A few counts support this clone. The rearrangement links TRBV18 to TRBJ1-4, with 9 bases identical to TRBD1. V shed 1 base, J shed 7 bases, and the junction held 7 bases outside the gene matches. CDR3 length: 16 residues. The germline V gene has CDR1 KGHSH and CDR2 LQKENI. The CDR3 DNA reads as TGTGCCAGCTCACCACTTCCCGGGACAGGGAGTGAAAAACTGTTTTTT. It specifies CASSPLPGTGSEKLFF.

Worth noting for this clone: At the DNA level, this CDR3 is encoded by other sequences in the same sample as well. The gene calls are TRBV5-1 and TRBJ2-7; weak D call: TRBD1 (6 bases). CDR1 SGHRS and CDR2 YFSETQ come from the germline V gene. The CDR3 runs 16 residues. Trimming shortened V by 0 bases and J by 2 bases, and 15 bases separated the two germline ends. DNA for the CDR3: TGCGCCAGCAGCTTGGGGCACCGGGACACGACCTACGAGCAGTACTTC. It specifies CASSLGHRDTTYEQYF.

The J gene is TRBJ2-3, the V gene TRBV18, with D maybe TRBD2 (6 bases). Germline V CDR1 and CDR2: KGHSH, LQKENI. Trimming pared 3 bases from V and 11 bases from J, leaving 15 bases between. The CDR3 contains 13 residues. For the CDR3, the DNA is TGTGCCAGCTCACCCTCGAGCTCCGGGGGGCAGTATTTT. This codes for CASSPSSSGGQYF.

The V and J genes are TRBV5-6 and TRBJ1-4; no definite D call. The V and J ends lost 4 bases and 4 bases respectively, with 14 bases between them. The germline gives CDR1 SGHDT, CDR2 YYEEEE. The CDR3 has 15 residues. The CDR3 here is CASSVLKERNEKLFF. CDR3 DNA sequence: TGTGCCAGCAGCGTGCTCAAGGAACGTAATGAAAAACTGTTTTTT.

CDR3 in DNA: TGTGCCAGCAGCGCCGACAGTTTTTATGGCTACACCTTC. Translated, it gives CASSADSFYGYTF. V and J are TRBV2 and TRBJ1-2, with D perhaps matching TRBD1 (5 bases). The CDR3 covers 13 residues. The V end lost 6 bases, the J end lost 5 bases, and 13 bases lay between the germline ends. CDR1 SNHLY and CDR2 FYNNEI come from the germline V gene.

The gene calls are TRBV10-2 and TRBJ2-3, with D possibly matching TRBD2 (5 bases). The CDR3 has 15 residues. The V and J ends lost 6 bases and 0 bases respectively, with 13 bases between them. CDR1 is WSHSY and CDR2 is SAAADI in the germline V gene. CDR3 nucleotides: TGCGCCAGCAGGACTGCGGGCGGGAGCACAGATACGCAGTATTTT. The encoded protein is CASRTAGGSTDTQYF.

This clone was detected only a few times. This chain uses TRBV7-2 with TRBJ1-2, with a weak D call TRBD1 (6 bases). CDR3 length: 15 residues. CDR1 SGHTA and CDR2 FQGNSA come from the germline V gene. The V gene lost 5 bases and the J gene lost 5 bases, with 18 bases spanning the gap. CDR3 protein: CASSPFTRDTYGYTF. In nucleotides, the CDR3 is TGTGCCAGCAGCCCCTTTACCCGGGACACTTATGGCTACACCTTC.

The chain carries TRBV28 and TRBJ2-5, with D uncertain. The DNA end lines up better with TRBJ2-7; the J call may be wrong. The CDR3 totals 12 residues. Germline CDR1 is MDHEN and CDR2 is SYDVKM. Here the CDR3 reads CASSPYLYEQYF. CDR3 coding DNA: TGTGCCAGCAGTCCTTACCTCTACGAGCAGTACTTC.

This chain links TRBV7-9 with TRBJ1-2; TRBD1 aligns across 7 bases. This CDR3 spans 14 amino acids. The germline V gene has CDR1 SEHNR and CDR2 FQNEAQ (reference sequence). Germline trimming cut 5 bases from V and 4 bases from J; bases unmatched to any gene: 7. CDR3 in amino acids: CASSPPDRAYGYTF. The CDR3 DNA reads TGTGCCAGCAGCCCGCCAGACAGGGCCTATGGCTACACCTTC. Variable domain in full (rest from reference TRBV7-9 and TRBJ1-2): DTGVSQNPRHKITKRGQNVTFRCDPISEHNRLYWYRQTLGQGPEFLTYFQNEAQLEKSRLLSDRFSAERPKGSFSTLEIQRTEQGDSAMYLCASSPPDRAYGYTFGSGTRLTVV.

The chain employs TRBV4-1 and TRBJ2-3; the D is unclear. V lost 0 bases and J lost 0, with 7 bases in between. This CDR3 region has 15 residues. CDR1 MGHRA and CDR2 YSYEKL come from the germline V gene. Here the CDR3 reads CASSQDFGSTDTQYF. As DNA, the CDR3 is TGCGCCAGCAGCCAAGATTTTGGGAGCACAGATACGCAGTATTTT.

This clone was counted only a few times. The J gene is TRBJ2-7, the V gene TRBV6-1, with a weak D call TRBD1 (6 bases). From germline, CDR1 is MNHNS and CDR2 SASEGT. The CDR3 covers 16 residues. V shed 2 bases and J shed 1 base, with 15 bases lying between them. For the CDR3, the DNA is TGTGCCAGCAGTGAATTAACAGGGAAGGCGTCCTACGAGCAGTACTTC. It yields the protein CASSELTGKASYEQYF.

On this clone itself: Its ends do not fully match the called genes, so a read error is possible. The gene calls are TRBV7-9 and TRBJ1-1; a weak D match, TRBD1 (5 bases). The V gene's germline CDR1 is SEHNR and CDR2 FQNEAQ (reference sequence). This CDR3 region has 18 residues. The CDR3 DNA sequence: TGTACCAGCAGCCCAGGGCTGGCTTTTGAGTCAGGGTTTCGCGGAGCTTTCTTT. This codes for CTSSPGLAFESGFRGAFF.

The CDR3 spells CASTLKQGRYTF. CDR3 in DNA: TGTGCCAGTACTCTAAAGCAGGGGCGCTACACCTTC. The chain couples TRBV19 to TRBJ1-2, with D perhaps TRBD1 (6 bases). Germline CDR1 reads LNHDA; CDR2 reads SQIVND (reference sequence). The CDR3 runs 12 residues. Trimming took off 7 bases at V and 9 bases at J, with 15 bases between the two ends.

This clone appeared once. The chain combines TRBV6-1 with TRBJ2-7; the D gene is possibly TRBD1 (5 bases). Germline assignment: CDR1 MNHNS and CDR2 SASEGT. The CDR3 covers 14 residues. Trimming took off 3 bases at V and 2 bases at J, with 11 bases between the two ends. CDR3 DNA sequence: TGTGCCAGCAGTGATCCAGGGTTCGCCTACGAGCAGTACTTC. Residues: CASSDPGFAYEQYF.

The genes are TRBV18 and TRBJ2-6; tentatively, D is TRBD1 or TRBD2 (6 bases each). This CDR3 has 23 amino acids. The germline V gene has CDR1 KGHSH and CDR2 LQKENI. Trimming left V 1 base short and J 0 bases short, with 28 bases between. Here the CDR3 reads CASSPRLLRQVGGSSSGANVLTF. DNA for the CDR3: TGTGCCAGCTCACCACGGCTCCTTAGGCAGGTGGGGGGCAGTTCCTCTGGGGCCAACGTCCTGACTTTC.

V gene TRBV7-6 combines with J gene TRBJ1-5; D not resolved. This CDR3 comprises 15 residues. The V gene lost 0 bases and the J gene lost 4 bases, with 10 bases spanning the gap. Germline CDR1 reads SGHVS; CDR2 reads FNYEAQ. For the CDR3, the DNA is TGTGCCAGCAGCTTAGCAAACAGCGGGAATCAGCCCCAGCATTTT. Residues: CASSLANSGNQPQHF.

This clone has more than one count but fewer than ten. The chain uses TRBV18 and TRBJ1-2, with no clear D. In germline, CDR1 is KGHSH, CDR2 LQKENI. The CDR3 has 13 residues. Deletions cut 2 bases from V and 8 bases from J, with 12 bases between. Here the CDR3 reads CASSPGKTGGYTF. In DNA form, the CDR3 reads TGTGCCAGCTCACCAGGGAAAACCGGGGGCTACACCTTC.

V usage is TRBV5-5 and J usage is TRBJ1-2, with TRBD1 as a possible D gene (5 bases). Trimming took 5 bases from V and 5 from J, leaving 10 bases between them. Germline V gives CDR1 SGHKS, CDR2 YYEKEE (reference sequence). This CDR3 has 12 residues. In DNA form, the CDR3 reads TGTGCCAGCAGGCCCGAGGGGTATGGCTACACCTTC. Encoded protein: CASRPEGYGYTF.